Detailed here is one TCR beta chain. Its specificity is unknown. The data derive from a study of long-term antiretroviral therapy in people with HIV. The study's findings and limits: Repertoires from HIV showed CDR3 length ranges narrower than those of controls. Relative to transplant donor controls, diversity remained lower despite increasing after ART.

With survey level as its setting, the immunoSEQ assay was v3.0. Sequencing was performed with immunoSEQ multiplex PCR; in TCRdb, only in-frame clones are kept and a portion is missing. The sample holds around 28,000 clones, approximately 83% seen once. Unmatched junction bases numbered 3, after V lost 0 bases and J lost 3 bases. From germline, CDR1 is MNHNS and CDR2 SASEGT. The CDR3 is 15 amino acids. All participants with HIV were treated in the United States. This rearrangement joins TRBV6-1 to TRBJ1-2, with 8 bases that match TRBD1. This material consisted of unsorted PBMCs, taken 2.7 to 2.9 years after starting antiretroviral therapy. The sequence came from a man aged 25-45 years with HIV. CDR3 sequence: CASSEAWDRYYGYTF. The CDR3 DNA reads TGTGCCAGCAGTGAAGCCTGGGACAGGTACTATGGCTACACCTTC.